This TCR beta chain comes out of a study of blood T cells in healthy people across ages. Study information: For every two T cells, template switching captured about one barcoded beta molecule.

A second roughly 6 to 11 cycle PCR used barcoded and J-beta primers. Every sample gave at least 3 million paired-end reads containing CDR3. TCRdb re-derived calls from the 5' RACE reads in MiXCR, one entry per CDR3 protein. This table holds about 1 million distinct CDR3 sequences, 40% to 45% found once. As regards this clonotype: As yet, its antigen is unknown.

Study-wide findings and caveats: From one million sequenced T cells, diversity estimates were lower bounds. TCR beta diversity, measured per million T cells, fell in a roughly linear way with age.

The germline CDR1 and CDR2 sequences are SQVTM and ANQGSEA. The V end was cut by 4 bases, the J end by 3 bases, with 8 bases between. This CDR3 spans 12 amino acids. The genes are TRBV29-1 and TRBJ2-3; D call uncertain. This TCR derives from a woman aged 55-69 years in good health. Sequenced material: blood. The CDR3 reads CSVGRRTDTQYF. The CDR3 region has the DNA TGCAGCGTTGGCAGGAGAACAGATACGCAGTATTTT.